Shown below are 24 T cell receptor beta chains from a single sample sequenced in a study of T cell repertoires in cytomegalovirus infection (dated by TCRdb to between 2018 and 2021). The treatment or condition label, as the study defines it: in vitro stimulation with specific CMV peptide epitopes to enrich CMV-specific T cells. TCRdb names Illumina HiSeq 1500 as the instrument used. TCRdb handled the public reads itself, with Q25 trimming in fastp and clone calling in MiXCR, and kept productive beta chains. Rows with one shared CDR3 protein collapse into an entry with the most common genes and DNA. The sample has approximately 89,000 distinct CDR3 sequences on record, 29% of them singletons. The ten largest clonotypes hold more than 70% of the sample. Antigens for these TCRs are unknown. The sequencing used CD8+ T cells from cultured PBMCs, collected from culture after CMV antigen stimulation. The receptors were sampled from a human donor in good health (CMV status not recorded). Some clones in this sample may be carry-over from other donors' samples.

This clonotype was seen at least ten times. The chain is built from TRBV9 and TRBJ1-3; the D gene is possibly TRBD1 (5 bases). The length of the CDR3 is 15 residues. CDR1 is SGDLS and CDR2 is YYNGEE in the germline V gene. With 4 bases removed from V and 0 bases from J, the gap between germline ends came to 11 bases. The CDR3 bases are TGTGCCAGCAGCCCGGGGCGGATCTCTGGAAACACCATATATTTT. Translated, it gives CASSPGRISGNTIYF.

The rearrangement joins TRBV27 to TRBJ2-7, with 11 bases aligning to TRBD1. This CDR3 region has 15 residues. Germline V gives CDR1 MNHEY, CDR2 SMNVEV (reference sequence). V lost 4 bases, J lost 3 bases, and 5 bases stayed unmatched. The CDR3: CASSWGQGVSYEQYF. The CDR3 nucleotides read TGTGCCAGCAGTTGGGGACAGGGGGTCAGCTACGAGCAGTACTTC.

This clonotype was seen many times. The gene calls are TRBV4-1 and TRBJ2-1; 12 bases are a match to TRBD2. Germline V gene sequence: CDR1 MGHRA, CDR2 YSYEKL. The V gene end was trimmed by 4 bases and the J gene end by 9 bases; junction bases not matched to a gene: 10. The CDR3 covers 16 residues. CDR3 amino acids: CASSPSPSGGAGEQFF. The CDR3 coding sequence is TGCGCCAGCAGCCCAAGTCCTAGCGGGGGGGCAGGTGAGCAGTTCTTC.

This clonotype was observed at least ten times. This sequence joins TRBV28 and TRBJ1-6; 10 positions agree with TRBD1. Germline V CDR1 and CDR2: MDHEN, SYDVKM. V lost 2 bases and J lost 7; bases outside the gene matches: 11. The CDR3 consists of 18 residues. The CDR3 DNA reads as TGTGCCAGCAGTTTAGAGACAGGGGGCTTATTGGGAAATTCACCCCTCCACTTT. This sequence encodes CASSLETGGLLGNSPLHF. The complete variable domain, with remaining parts taken from reference TRBV28 and TRBJ1-6, reads DVKVTQSSRYLVKRTGEKVFLECVQDMDHENMFWYRQDPGLGLRLIYFSYDVKMKEKGDIPEGYSVSREKKERFSLILESASTNQTSMYLCASSLETGGLLGNSPLHFGNGTRLTVT.

This chain links TRBV2 with TRBJ2-1, with TRBD2 matching 8 bases. This CDR3 has 18 residues. V gave up 8 bases and J gave up 4 bases; unmatched junction bases: 19. CDR1 is SNHLY and CDR2 is FYNNEI in the germline V gene. CDR3 amino acids: CASRGGAGGPLSYNEQFF. CDR3 nucleotides: TGTGCCAGCCGGGGAGGGGCGGGGGGCCCCCTTTCGTACAATGAGCAGTTCTTC.

This clonotype was found many times. The chain carries TRBV7-2 and TRBJ2-3; D remains unclear. The CDR3 is 16 residues long. The V gene lost 5 bases and the J gene lost 0 bases, with 15 bases spanning the gap. The germline V gene encodes CDR1 SGHTA and CDR2 FQGNSA. CDR3 residues: CASSRPFNFSTDTQYF. CDR3 coding DNA: TGTGCCAGCAGCCGCCCCTTTAATTTTAGCACAGATACGCAGTATTTT.

The genes are TRBV29-1 and TRBJ1-4; D ambiguous. The V gene lost 1 base and the J gene lost 0 bases, with 6 bases spanning the gap. In germline, CDR1 is SQVTM, CDR2 ANQGSEA. The CDR3 totals 14 residues. In DNA, the CDR3 is TGCAGCGTTGAAGGCGGGACAACTAATGAAAAACTGTTTTTT. Protein product: CSVEGGTTNEKLFF.

This sequence joins TRBV12-3 or TRBV12-4 and TRBJ1-1, with a weak D call TRBD1 (6 bases). This CDR3 spans 11 amino acids. The CDR3 loop reads CVTGSIAEAFF. CDR3 nucleotides: TGTGTTACAGGGAGTATTGCTGAAGCTTTCTTT.

This clonotype appeared a few times. The rearrangement links TRBV6-5 to TRBJ1-1; D unresolved. The CDR3 is 14 amino acids. V dropped 2 bases and J dropped 4 bases, with 11 bases sitting between them. CDR1 and CDR2 (germline): MNHEY, SVGAGI. In DNA, the CDR3 is TGTGCCAGCAGTTACGGGCAGGTTGGCACTGAAGCTTTCTTT. Translation gives CASSYGQVGTEAFF.

J is TRBJ1-1 and V is TRBV7-6, with D possibly matching TRBD1 (5 bases). The CDR3 has 15 amino acids. V was clipped by 5 bases and J by 0 bases, with 13 bases between them. Germline V lookup: CDR1 SGHVS, CDR2 FNYEAQ. In DNA form, the CDR3 reads TGTGCCAGCAGCATGGGGACCTCCTTGAACACTGAAGCTTTCTTT. Translated, it gives CASSMGTSLNTEAFF.

The chain employs TRBV6-6 and TRBJ1-2; TRBD1 is a possible D gene (5 bases). The CDR3 is 16 residues long. Per germline, CDR1 MNHNY and CDR2 SVGAGI (reference sequence). Trimming pared 1 base from V and 8 bases from J, leaving 20 bases between. For the CDR3, the DNA is TGTGCCAGCAGTTACTTCGTGGGGGACCAACAAAGGGGCTACACCTTC. Translation: CASSYFVGDQQRGYTF.

This clonotype was observed a handful of times. This chain links TRBV5-6 with TRBJ1-6; possibly TRBD1 for D (5 bases). Looked up from germline, CDR1 is SGHDT and CDR2 is YYEEEE. CDR3 size: 14 residues. Trimming stripped 2 bases from V and 14 bases from J, with 17 bases between. In DNA, the CDR3 is TGTGCCAGCAGCTTTTGGGGGGGGATGACGGCCCTCCACTTT. Its translation: CASSFWGGMTALHF. Full variable domain (missing parts from reference TRBV5-6 and TRBJ1-6): DAGVTQSPTHLIKTRGQQVTLRCSPKSGHDTVSWYQQALGQGPQFIFQYYEEEERQRGNFPDRFSGHQFPNYSSELNVNALLLGDSALYLCASSFWGGMTALHFGNGTRLTVT.

This clonotype occurred a few times. The chain combines TRBV19 with TRBJ1-1; possible D gene TRBD1, 5 bases. Trimming removed 5 bases at V and 5 bases at J, with 9 bases between. Per the germline V gene, CDR1 is LNHDA and CDR2 is SQIVND (reference sequence). This CDR3 contains 12 residues. The DNA for the CDR3 is TGTGCCAGTAGTCCAGGGAAGACTGAAGCTTTCTTT. Protein sequence: CASSPGKTEAFF.

This rearrangement joins TRBV19 to TRBJ1-5, with D hard to call. CDR1 LNHDA and CDR2 SQIVND come from the germline V gene (reference sequence). Trimming took off 7 bases at V and 0 bases at J, with 16 bases between the two ends. The CDR3 runs to 16 residues. This CDR3 reads CASTFNWADSNQPQHF. CDR3 nucleotides: TGTGCCAGTACCTTTAATTGGGCAGATAGCAATCAGCCCCAGCATTTT.

A word on this clonotype: This could be a read error, since a much larger clone is one nucleotide away. The chain recombines TRBV4-1 with TRBJ2-2; TRBD2 matches 7 bases. The J segment lost 9 bases and the V segment lost 0 bases, leaving 7 bases of the junction unmatched. From germline, CDR1 is MGHRA and CDR2 YSYEKL. The CDR3 is 15 residues long. The CDR3 DNA reads TGCGCCAGCAGCCAAGACGGGGGGTGGGTCCGGGAGCTGTTTTTT. Amino acids: CASSQDGGWVRELFF.

This clonotype showed up many times. J is TRBJ2-7 and V is TRBV7-2, with D perhaps TRBD1 (5 bases). Germline V gene lookup returns CDR1 SGHTA and CDR2 FQGNSA. V lost 5 bases and J lost 3, with 11 bases in between. The CDR3 runs to 13 residues. In nucleotides, the CDR3 is TGTGCCAGCAGCGTAGACAGCTACTACGAGCAGTACTTC. This encodes CASSVDSYYEQYF.

This clonotype was found a few times. V gene TRBV19 combines with J gene TRBJ2-7; TRBD1 matches at 10 bases. The CDR3 totals 16 residues. Germline V CDR1 and CDR2: LNHDA, SQIVND (reference sequence). The junction had 10 bases not matched to a gene; V was cut back by 5 bases and J by 3 bases. The CDR3 sequence is CASSPLTGQGVYEQYF. Written as DNA, the CDR3 is TGTGCCAGTAGTCCACTAACAGGACAGGGGGTCTACGAGCAGTACTTC. The full variable domain, in which reference TRBV19 and TRBJ2-7 provide the parts outside the CDR3, is DGGITQSPKYLFRKEGQNVTLSCEQNLNHDAMYWYRQDPGQGLRLIYYSQIVNDFQKGDIAEGYSVSREKKESFPLTVTSAQKNPTAFYLCASSPLTGQGVYEQYFGPGTRLTVT.

Only a few counts were recorded for this clonotype. This rearrangement joins TRBV7-9 to TRBJ2-5, with D perhaps TRBD2 (5 bases). The CDR3 contains 14 residues. Germline CDR1 and CDR2: SEHNR and FQNEAQ (reference sequence). Trimming removed 6 bases at V and 0 bases at J, with 11 bases between. The CDR3 nucleotides are TGTGCCAGCAGTCAACGAGGGTACCAAGAGACCCAGTACTTC. This sequence encodes CASSQRGYQETQYF.

This clonotype showed up just a few times. The V and J genes are TRBV6-1 and TRBJ1-5; no clear D gene. Germline V lookup: CDR1 MNHNS, CDR2 SASEGT. Trimming removed 0 bases from V and 6 bases from J, with 3 bases in between. The CDR3 extends over 12 amino acids. Here the CDR3 reads CASSEASQPQHF. The CDR3 nucleotides read TGTGCCAGCAGTGAAGCGAGTCAGCCCCAGCATTTT.

The V and J genes are TRBV6-8 and TRBJ1-3; the D gene is possibly TRBD1 (5 bases). The V end was cut by 4 bases, the J end by 3 bases, with 7 bases between. CDR1 is MNHGY, CDR2 SAAAGT, per germline. This CDR3 region has 13 residues. The CDR3 region has the DNA TGTGCCAGCAGTTCAGGGAGTGGAAACACCATATATTTT. Protein product: CASSSGSGNTIYF.

The chain links TRBV25-1 to TRBJ1-5, with 7 bases fitting TRBD1. This CDR3 is 19 amino acids long. After removal of 1 base from V and 4 bases from J, the junction contained 16 bases not matched to a gene. Germline V gene data show CDR1 as MGHDK and CDR2 as SYGVNS. The CDR3: CASSECVAGQHGDNQPQHF. The CDR3 nucleotides read TGTGCCAGCAGTGAATGCGTCGCGGGACAGCATGGGGATAATCAGCCCCAGCATTTT.

This clonotype was seen only once. Here the CDR3 reads CASSQDLTDSNYGYTF. CDR3 nucleotide sequence: TGCGCCAGCAGCCAAGATTTAACAGATTCAAACTATGGCTACACCTTC. This sequence joins TRBV4-1 and TRBJ1-2, with D unresolved. The germline V gene encodes CDR1 MGHRA and CDR2 YSYEKL. CDR3 length: 16 residues. V lost 0 bases to trimming and J lost 2 bases, with 13 bases between them.

This sequence joins TRBV6-5 and TRBJ2-2, with a possible D match to TRBD2 (5 bases). Germline V CDR1 and CDR2: MNHEY, SVGAGI. The CDR3 has 16 amino acids. The V gene lost 1 base and the J gene lost 3 bases, with 12 bases spanning the gap. The CDR3 bases are TGTGCCAGCAGTTACTATTGGGGAGCGGACACCGGGGAGCTGTTTTTT. It is translated as CASSYYWGADTGELFF.

This sequence joins TRBV9 and TRBJ1-1, with unresolved D. CDR1 is SGDLS and CDR2 is YYNGEE in the germline V gene. V was shortened by 6 bases and J by 5 bases, with 17 bases between the two germline ends. The CDR3 spans 14 residues. CDR3 DNA sequence: TGTGCCAGCAACGACGAGGGTGTAAGGACTGAAGCTTTCTTT. Its translation: CASNDEGVRTEAFF. Full variable domain (rest looked up from reference TRBV9 and TRBJ1-1): DSGVTQTPKHLITATGQRVTLRCSPRSGDLSVYWYQQSLDQGLQFLIQYYNGEERAKGNILERFSAQQFPDLHSELNLSSLELGDSALYFCASNDEGVRTEAFFGQGTRLTVV.